The TCR beta chain described here comes from a study of T cell repertoires in cytomegalovirus infection. Across the study: Indicated by public TCR beta signatures were CMV infection and matching HLA type. Findings of the study overall: The ex vivo response was dominated by HLA-C-restricted CMV-specific TCR beta clonotypes.

Per germline, CDR1 SGHAT and CDR2 FQDESV (reference sequence). V was cut by 5 bases and J by 5 bases, with 12 bases left in between. The CDR3 extends over 13 amino acids. In its sample, this clonotype was seen many times. Its antigen is as yet unknown. MiXCR was run by TCRdb on the reads, yielding one entry per CDR3 protein. Of about 180,000 distinct CDR3 sequences in the sample, about 15% were seen once. The chain uses TRBV11-1 and TRBJ1-1, with unresolved D. This TCR was sampled from a human donor in good health (CMV status not recorded). Some clones in this sample may be carry-over from other donors' samples. Material: PBMCs. The CDR3 DNA sequence: TGTGCCAGCAGCCCCCGGTTGGGAACTGAAGCTTTCTTT. Translated, it gives CASSPRLGTEAFF.